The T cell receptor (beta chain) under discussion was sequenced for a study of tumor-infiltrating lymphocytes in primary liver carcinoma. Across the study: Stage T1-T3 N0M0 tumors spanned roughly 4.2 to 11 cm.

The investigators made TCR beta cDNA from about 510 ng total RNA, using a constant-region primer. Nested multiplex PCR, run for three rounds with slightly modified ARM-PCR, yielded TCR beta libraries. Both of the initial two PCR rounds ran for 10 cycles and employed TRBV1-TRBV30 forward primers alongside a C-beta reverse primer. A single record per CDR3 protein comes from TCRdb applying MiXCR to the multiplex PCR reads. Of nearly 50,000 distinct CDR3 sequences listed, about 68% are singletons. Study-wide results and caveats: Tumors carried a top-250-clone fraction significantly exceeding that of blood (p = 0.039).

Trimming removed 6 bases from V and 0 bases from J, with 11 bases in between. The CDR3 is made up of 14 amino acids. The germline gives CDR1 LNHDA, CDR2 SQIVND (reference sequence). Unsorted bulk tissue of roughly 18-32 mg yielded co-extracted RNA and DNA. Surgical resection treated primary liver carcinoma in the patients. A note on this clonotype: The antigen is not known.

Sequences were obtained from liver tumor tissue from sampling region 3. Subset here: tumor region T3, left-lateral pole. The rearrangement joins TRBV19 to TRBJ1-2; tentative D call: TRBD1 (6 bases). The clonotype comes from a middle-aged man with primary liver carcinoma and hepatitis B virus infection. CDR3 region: CASSRDNTNYGYTF. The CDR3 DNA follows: TGTGCCAGTAGCCGGGACAACACTAACTATGGCTACACCTTC.